This entry lists 3 T cell receptor beta chains sequenced from one sample in a study of cytomegalovirus exposure and HLA in healthy donors. PCR primers comprised 60 Vbeta and 13 Jbeta primers. Sequencing used immunoSEQ multiplex PCR; TCRdb keeps in-frame clones, though not all of them. The sample has some 210,000 clones; over 75% are singletons. Sequencing was done on a sample of PBMCs. These receptors came from a woman between 50 and 59 years old in good health and CMV-seropositive.

This chain links TRBV18 with TRBJ1-1; TRBD1 aligns across 8 bases. V shed 4 bases, J shed 4 bases, and the junction held 8 bases outside the gene matches. The CDR3 loop spans 15 amino acids. The V gene's germline CDR1 is KGHSH and CDR2 LQKENI. Written as DNA, the CDR3 is TGTGCCAGCTCACTCGGCGAGACAGGGGCCACTGAAGCTTTCTTT. This sequence encodes CASSLGETGATEAFF.

The chain couples TRBV7-3 to TRBJ2-2; D unclear. V lost 2 bases, J lost 8 bases, and 12 bases lay in between. Germline lookup yields CDR1 SGHTA and CDR2 FQGTGA. CDR3 length equals 14 residues. CDR3 DNA sequence: TGTGCCAGCAGCTTAGATCCTCGAGTAGGGGAGCTGTTTTTT. It translates to CASSLDPRVGELFF. Full variable domain (rest looked up from reference TRBV7-3 and TRBJ2-2): GAGVSQTPSNKVTEKGKYVELRCDPISGHTALYWYRQSLGQGPEFLIYFQGTGAADDSGLPNDRFFAVRPEGSVSTLKIQRTERGDSAVYLCASSLDPRVGELFFGEGSRLTVL.

This sequence joins TRBV6-5 and TRBJ2-1; 10 bases fit TRBD2. J was trimmed by 1 base and V by 5 bases; bases with no gene match: 2. The CDR3 length is 15 residues. The germline V gene encodes CDR1 MNHEY and CDR2 SVGAGI. The CDR3 nucleotides read TGTGCCAGCAGTCGGACTAGCGGTTCCTACAATGAGCAGTTCTTC. It is translated as CASSRTSGSYNEQFF.